This T cell receptor (beta chain) was retrieved from a study of cytomegalovirus exposure and HLA in healthy donors. Study results and limitations: In a later analysis, HLA-associated beta chains showed higher expansion and lower generation probabilities than comparable chains. Earlier results showed most TCR beta V segments being productive about 87% or about 30% of the time. Later, TCR association rates were found to vary by HLA locus, highest for DRB1 and lowest for HLA-C.

The PCR used 60 Vbeta and 13 Jbeta primers. Sequenced by immunoSEQ multiplex PCR; TCRdb stores in-frame clones only, minus some. The sample yields roughly 120,000 clones, 75% to 85% seen once. Notes on this clone: Its specificity is unknown.

Looked up from germline, CDR1 is SGHTA and CDR2 is FQGNSA. There are 16 residues in the CDR3. Deletions cut 5 bases from V and 1 base from J, with 18 bases between. The sequence derives from a man aged 30 to 45 in good health and CMV-seropositive. This chain joins TRBV7-2 and TRBJ2-7, with a possible D match to TRBD2 (6 bases). Sample: PBMCs. CDR3 coding DNA: TGTGCCAGCAGCAAAATGTCCAGCGGGTCTTCCTACGAGCAGTACTTC. Encoded protein: CASSKMSSGSSYEQYF.